Listed below are T cell receptor beta chains from one sample, sequenced in a study of regulatory T cells in long-lasting Graves disease. TCRdb reanalysed the multiplex PCR reads using MiXCR and keeps one entry per CDR3 protein. The table shows some 600,000 distinct CDR3 sequences, with 15% to 20% occurring only once. This same sample was also part of a study on T cells in Graves' hyperthyroidism and ophthalmopathy.

The sequencing used peripheral blood mononuclear cells (PBMCs), collected at new diagnosis, from a patient treated with antithyroid drugs. These receptors originate from a man aged 18 to 30 with Graves disease. Each CDR3 is given with its conserved first and last residue. Each record gives: V gene, clone size, D gene, J gene, CDR3 protein, CDR3 DNA. The D gene is left open where the match is weak. Not every row has a clone size; where given, it reads once, few, many or a size class.

TRBV28	many	TRBD2	TRBJ2-3	CASSTAGTSGTLEDTQYF	TGTGCCAGCAGTACAGCCGGGACTAGCGGGACCCTCGAAGATACGCAGTATTTT
TRBV30	-	-	TRBJ1-5	CAWSVFLGQPQHF	TGTGCCTGGAGTGTCTTTCTAGGACAGCCCCAGCATTTT
TRBV6-1	-	-	TRBJ1-1	CASREIQGWENTEAFF	TGTGCCAGCAGAGAAATACAGGGTTGGGAGAACACTGAAGCTTTCTTT
TRBV7-3	-	-	TRBJ2-1	CASRSSGPEQFF	TGTGCCAGCAGGTCGAGCGGACCTGAGCAGTTCTTC
TRBV7-9	few	-	TRBJ2-7	CASSPQVPYEQYF	TGTGCCAGCAGCCCTCAGGTTCCCTACGAGCAGTACTTC
TRBV27	once	-	TRBJ2-1	CASSPGPNEQFF	TGTGCCAGCAGTCCCGGCCCCAATGAGCAGTTCTTC
TRBV7-7	-	-	TRBJ2-1	CATMGGPSGFF	TGTGCCACCATGGGGGGGCCATCGGGGTTCTTC
TRBV6-1	once	-	TRBJ2-2	CASSSPGGKGHTGELFF	TGTGCCAGCAGCTCACCCGGCGGGAAGGGGCACACCGGGGAGCTGTTTTTT
TRBV27	few	-	TRBJ2-4	CASSPSSSGSIQYF	TGTGCCAGCAGTCCGAGTTCCTCGGGCTCCATTCAGTACTTC
TRBV29-1	-	TRBD2	TRBJ2-7	CSVGTSGSGEQYF	TGCAGCGTTGGGACTAGCGGGAGTGGTGAGCAGTACTTC
TRBV2	-	-	TRBJ2-1	CASSEETWGGPFF	TGTGCCAGCAGTGAGGAAACTTGGGGCGGCCCGTTCTTC
TRBV30	few	TRBD1	TRBJ1-5	CAWSVPGGQPQHF	TGTGCCTGGAGTGTTCCAGGGGGCCAGCCCCAGCATTTT
TRBV2	many	TRBD2	TRBJ2-7	CASSEAGRLASYEQYF	TGTGCCAGCAGTGAAGCAGGGCGACTAGCCTCCTACGAGCAGTACTTC
TRBV4-2	few	-	TRBJ1-2	CASSQDWIYGYTF	TGTGCCAGCAGCCAAGATTGGATTTATGGCTACACCTTC
TRBV28	many	-	TRBJ1-1	CASTPTDYTEAFF	TGTGCCAGCACCCCTACTGACTACACTGAAGCTTTCTTT
TRBV7-9	-	TRBD2	TRBJ2-2	CASSRTQIAGVPGELFF	TGTGCCAGCAGCCGGACTCAGATAGCGGGAGTCCCCGGGGAGCTGTTTTTT
TRBV20-1	few	TRBD1	TRBJ1-5	CSARAVQGAQPQHF	TGCAGTGCTAGAGCGGTCCAGGGGGCCCAGCCCCAGCATTTT
TRBV20-1	-	-	TRBJ1-1	CSARGGEGRVRSEAFF	TGCAGTGCTAGAGGGGGGGAGGGCAGGGTGAGGTCTGAAGCTTTCTTT
TRBV20-1	few	TRBD1	TRBJ1-5	CSAQPTGREGQPQHF	TGCAGTGCGCAACCGACAGGGAGGGAGGGTCAGCCCCAGCATTTT
TRBV20-1	few	-	TRBJ2-3	CSARVSGTDTQYF	TGCAGTGCTAGGGTCAGCGGGACAGATACGCAGTATTTT
TRBV7-9	-	-	TRBJ2-1	CASSLVGSRSANEQFF	TGTGCCAGCAGCTTAGTGGGTAGCAGGAGTGCGAATGAGCAGTTCTTC
TRBV30	few	-	TRBJ1-2	CAWRPGRITDYGYTF	TGTGCCTGGAGACCCGGACGGATCACCGACTATGGCTACACCTTC
TRBV18	many	-	TRBJ1-5	CASSPGFNQPQHF	TGTGCCAGCAGCCCGGGTTTCAATCAGCCCCAGCATTTT
TRBV18	many	-	TRBJ2-2	CASSPQQGSVTGELFF	TGTGCCAGCTCACCACAACAGGGATCGGTCACCGGGGAGCTGTTTTTT
TRBV3-1	-	-	TRBJ1-1	CASSQTVLGEAFF	TGTGCCAGCAGTCAAACAGTACTGGGTGAAGCTTTCTTT
TRBV7-9	-	-	TRBJ1-1	CASSLASESGLNTEAFF	TGTGCCAGCAGCTTAGCGTCGGAATCGGGACTGAACACTGAAGCTTTCTTT
TRBV5-1	many	TRBD2	TRBJ2-7	CASSLAGDLGEQYF	TGCGCCAGCAGCTTAGCGGGGGACCTGGGAGAGCAGTACTTC
TRBV19	few	TRBD1	TRBJ2-7	CASSTRDRESGEQYF	TGTGCCAGTAGTACCCGGGACAGGGAAAGCGGCGAGCAGTACTTC
TRBV7-8	few	-	TRBJ2-7	CASRLPGGYEQYF	TGTGCCAGCAGGCTTCCCGGCGGGTACGAGCAGTACTTC
TRBV5-1	-	-	TRBJ2-2	CATRVSGELFF	TGCGCCACCAGAGTAAGCGGGGAGCTGTTTTTT
TRBV5-8	-	-	TRBJ1-6	CASTETVNSPLHF	TGTGCCAGCACGGAGACAGTTAATTCACCCCTCCACTTT
TRBV12-5	many	-	TRBJ2-5	CASGGGPMGETQYF	TGTGCTAGTGGCGGAGGGCCGATGGGGGAGACCCAGTACTTC
TRBV29-1	few	TRBD1	TRBJ2-3	CSVEGQGSTDTQYF	TGCAGCGTTGAGGGACAGGGGAGCACAGATACGCAGTATTTT
TRBV27	many	-	TRBJ1-1	CASSPGPWGNTEAFF	TGTGCCAGCAGTCCGGGACCCTGGGGGAACACTGAAGCTTTCTTT